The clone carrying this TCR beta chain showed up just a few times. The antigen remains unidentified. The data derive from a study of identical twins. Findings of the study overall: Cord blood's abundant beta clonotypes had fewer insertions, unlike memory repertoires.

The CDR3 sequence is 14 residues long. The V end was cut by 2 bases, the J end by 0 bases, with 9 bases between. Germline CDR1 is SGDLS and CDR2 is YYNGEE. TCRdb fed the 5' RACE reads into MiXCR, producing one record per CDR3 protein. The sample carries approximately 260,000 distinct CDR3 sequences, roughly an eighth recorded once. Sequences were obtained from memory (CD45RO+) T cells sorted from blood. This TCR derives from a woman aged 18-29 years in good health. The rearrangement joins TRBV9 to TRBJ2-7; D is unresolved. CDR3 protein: CASSVTAISYEQYF. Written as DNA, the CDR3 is TGTGCCAGCAGCGTTACGGCCATCTCCTACGAGCAGTACTTC. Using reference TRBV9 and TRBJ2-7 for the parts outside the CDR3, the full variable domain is DSGVTQTPKHLITATGQRVTLRCSPRSGDLSVYWYQQSLDQGLQFLIQYYNGEERAKGNILERFSAQQFPDLHSELNLSSLELGDSALYFCASSVTAISYEQYFGPGTRLTVT.